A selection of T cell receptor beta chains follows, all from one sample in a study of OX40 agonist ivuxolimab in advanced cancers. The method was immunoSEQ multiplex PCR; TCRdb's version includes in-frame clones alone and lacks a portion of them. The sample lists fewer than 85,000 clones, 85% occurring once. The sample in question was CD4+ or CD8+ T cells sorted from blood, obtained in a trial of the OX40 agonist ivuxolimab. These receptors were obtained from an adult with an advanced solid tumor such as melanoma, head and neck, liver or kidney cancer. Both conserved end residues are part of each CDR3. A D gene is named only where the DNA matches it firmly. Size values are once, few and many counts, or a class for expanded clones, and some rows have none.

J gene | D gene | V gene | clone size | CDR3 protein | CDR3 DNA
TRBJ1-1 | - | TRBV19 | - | CASSPTGPNTEAFF | TGTGCCAGTAGCCCAACAGGGCCGAACACTGAAGCTTTCTTT
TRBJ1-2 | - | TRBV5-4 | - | CASSSLYTSPNYGYTF | TGTGCCAGCAGCTCCCTTTACACCTCACCTAACTATGGCTACACCTTC
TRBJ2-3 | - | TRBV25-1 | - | CASRRRVSTDTQYF | TGTGCCAGCAGGAGAAGGGTTAGCACAGATACGCAGTATTTT
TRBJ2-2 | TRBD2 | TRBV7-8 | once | CASSTRAGETGELFF | TGTGCCAGCAGCACCAGAGCGGGGGAGACCGGGGAGCTGTTTTTT
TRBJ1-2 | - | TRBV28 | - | CASSLVRDYYGYTF | TGTGCCAGCAGTTTAGTCAGGGATTACTATGGCTACACCTTC
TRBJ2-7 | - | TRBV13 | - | CASSPSGFTYEQYF | TGTGCCAGCAGCCCCTCGGGCTTCACCTACGAGCAGTACTTC
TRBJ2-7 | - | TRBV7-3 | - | CASSLTPGYEQYF | TGTGCCAGCAGCTTAACCCCCGGATACGAGCAGTACTTC
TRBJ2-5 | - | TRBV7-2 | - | CASSLPEKETQYF | TGTGCCAGCAGCTTACCGGAGAAAGAGACCCAGTACTTC
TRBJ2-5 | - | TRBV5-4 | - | CASSLAGARRETQYF | TGTGCCAGCAGCTTGGCCGGAGCTCGGCGAGAGACCCAGTACTTC
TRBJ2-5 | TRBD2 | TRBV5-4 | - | CASSLASGGQETQYF | TGTGCCAGCAGCTTGGCTAGCGGGGGGCAAGAGACCCAGTACTTC
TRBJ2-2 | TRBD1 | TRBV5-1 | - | CASSTKGTGPTGELFF | TGCGCCAGCAGCACAAAGGGGACAGGGCCCACCGGGGAGCTGTTTTTT
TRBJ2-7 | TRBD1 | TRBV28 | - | CASSRPPRQGADEQYF | TGTGCCAGCAGCCGCCCCCCTCGACAGGGGGCTGACGAGCAGTACTTC
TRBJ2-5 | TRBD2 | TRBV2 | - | CASNWRGANQETQYF | TGTGCCAGCAATTGGCGGGGGGCCAACCAAGAGACCCAGTACTTC
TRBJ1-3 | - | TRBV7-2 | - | CASSYNSGVGNTIYF | TGTGCCAGCAGCTACAATTCAGGGGTTGGAAACACCATATATTTT
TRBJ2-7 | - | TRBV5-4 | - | CAEIGGATYEQYF | TGTGCCGAAATCGGGGGAGCGACCTACGAGCAGTACTTC
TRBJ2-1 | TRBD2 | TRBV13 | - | CASSNSGRAGDEQFF | TGTGCCAGCAGCAATAGCGGGAGGGCGGGGGATGAGCAGTTCTTC
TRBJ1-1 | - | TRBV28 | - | CASSWERLAFF | TGTGCCAGCAGTTGGGAGCGATTGGCTTTCTTT
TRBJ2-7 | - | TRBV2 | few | CASSVKYEQYF | TGTGCCAGCAGTGTCAAGTACGAGCAGTACTTC
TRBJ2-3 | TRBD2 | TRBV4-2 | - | CASSQEFGGGADTQYF | TGTGCCAGCAGCCAAGAATTCGGCGGGGGGGCAGATACGCAGTATTTT
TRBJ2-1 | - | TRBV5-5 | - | CASSYSGTPYNEQFF | TGTGCCAGCAGTTACTCCGGGACACCCTACAATGAGCAGTTCTTC